This T cell receptor beta chain was obtained from a study of blood T cells in healthy people across ages. V was shortened by 4 bases and J by 4 bases, with 20 bases between the two germline ends. Germline V lookup: CDR1 DFQATT, CDR2 SNEGSKA (reference sequence). The CDR3 length is 15 residues. This clonotype was picked up a small number of times. Combining a sample-barcoded 5' primer with a J-beta primer mix, a second PCR ran for roughly 7 to 11 cycles. Each CDR3 protein gets one entry after TCRdb re-called the 5' RACE reads with MiXCR. Here the sample spans 700,000 to 850,000 distinct CDR3 sequences, roughly 50% being singletons.

This rearrangement joins TRBV20-1 to TRBJ2-7; perhaps D is TRBD1 or TRBD2 (7 bases each). This clonotype was obtained from a man older than 75 in good health. Sequences were obtained from blood. Here the CDR3 reads CSANPARGRGYEQYF. The CDR3 bases are TGCAGTGCTAACCCCGCCAGGGGGAGGGGTTACGAGCAGTACTTC.